One and the same sample provided the 6 T cell receptor beta chains below, sequenced in a study of cytomegalovirus exposure and HLA in healthy donors. The PCR made use of 60 Vbeta and 13 Jbeta primers. Libraries were prepared by immunoSEQ multiplex PCR; TCRdb keeps only in-frame clonotypes and omits some of them. The profile shows 150,000 to 200,000 clones, roughly 83% of them singletons. The sequenced sample consisted of PBMCs. These receptors were taken from a young woman in good health and CMV-seronegative.

This chain joins TRBV28 and TRBJ2-7, with 8 bases fitting TRBD1. V was clipped by 6 bases and J by 3 bases; unmatched bases: 7. Germline CDR1 reads MDHEN; CDR2 reads SYDVKM. This CDR3 is 14 amino acids long. CDR3 region: CASRDGQGDYEQYF. In DNA, the CDR3 is TGTGCCAGCAGAGACGGACAGGGTGACTACGAGCAGTACTTC.

This chain uses TRBV4-2 with TRBJ2-1; 8 bases match TRBD1. CDR3 length: 19 residues. With V trimmed by 1 base and J by 7 bases, 18 bases remained unmatched. CDR1 is LGHNA, CDR2 YNFKEQ, per germline. The DNA of the CDR3 is TGTGCCAGCAGCCAAGGAATGGCCGGCTGGACAGGGTTGCGGAATGAGCAGTTCTTC. It specifies CASSQGMAGWTGLRNEQFF.

This chain joins TRBV9 and TRBJ2-7; maybe TRBD1 (5 bases). The CDR3 contains 15 residues. Trimming took 5 bases from V and 4 from J, leaving 19 bases between them. Germline lookup yields CDR1 SGDLS and CDR2 YYNGEE. In nucleotides, the CDR3 is TGTGCCAGCAGTGCATACCGGACATGGGGATACGAGCAGTACTTC. It codes for CASSAYRTWGYEQYF.

The chain has TRBV11-2 and TRBJ1-1; 10 positions match TRBD1. CDR1 is SGHAT, CDR2 FQNNGV, per germline. Trimming took 5 bases from V and 1 from J; bases not matched to a gene: 7. CDR3 size: 16 residues. The CDR3 sequence: CASSRTGGIRNTEAFF. The CDR3 region has the DNA TGTGCCAGCAGCCGGACAGGGGGAATACGGAACACTGAAGCTTTCTTT. The whole variable domain, remainder taken from reference TRBV11-2 and TRBJ1-1, is EAGVAQSPRYKIIEKRQSVAFWCNPISGHATLYWYQQILGQGPKLLIQFQNNGVVDDSQLPKDRFSAERLKGVDSTLKIQPAKLEDSAVYLCASSRTGGIRNTEAFFGQGTRLTVV.

The J gene is TRBJ1-3, the V gene TRBV6-1; TRBD1 might be the D (5 bases). CDR3 length: 14 amino acids. CDR1 is MNHNS and CDR2 is SASEGT in the germline V gene. As DNA, the CDR3 is TGTGCAGTGTCTCAGGGTTCACAGGGAAACACCATATATTTT. Translation gives CAVSQGSQGNTIYF.

The chain recombines TRBV2 with TRBJ2-5; D is undetermined. Germline CDR1 reads SNHLY; CDR2 reads FYNNEI. Trimming took off 4 bases at V and 7 bases at J, with 13 bases between the two ends. CDR3 length: 13 amino acids. The CDR3, as DNA: TGTGCCAGCAGTGTTGATAGCTTGGCGACCCAGTACTTC. Translation: CASSVDSLATQYF.